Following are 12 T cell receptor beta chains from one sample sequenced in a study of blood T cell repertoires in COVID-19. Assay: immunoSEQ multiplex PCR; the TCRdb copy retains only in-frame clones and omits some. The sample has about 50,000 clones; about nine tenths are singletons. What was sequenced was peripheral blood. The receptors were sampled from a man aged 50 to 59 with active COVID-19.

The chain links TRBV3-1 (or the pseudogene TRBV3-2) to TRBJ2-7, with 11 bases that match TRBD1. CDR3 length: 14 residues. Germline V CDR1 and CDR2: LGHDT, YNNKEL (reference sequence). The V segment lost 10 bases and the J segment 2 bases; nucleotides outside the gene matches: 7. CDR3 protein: CATTGTGGPYEQYF. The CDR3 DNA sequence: TGTGCCACGACCGGGACAGGGGGTCCCTACGAGCAGTACTTC.

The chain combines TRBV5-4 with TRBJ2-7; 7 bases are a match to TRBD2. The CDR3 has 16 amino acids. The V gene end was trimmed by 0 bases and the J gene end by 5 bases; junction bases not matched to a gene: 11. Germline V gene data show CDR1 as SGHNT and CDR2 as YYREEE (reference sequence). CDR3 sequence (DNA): TGTGCCAGCAGCTTGGCGCCGTGGCGGGGGTTTGACGAGCAGTACTTC. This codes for CASSLAPWRGFDEQYF.

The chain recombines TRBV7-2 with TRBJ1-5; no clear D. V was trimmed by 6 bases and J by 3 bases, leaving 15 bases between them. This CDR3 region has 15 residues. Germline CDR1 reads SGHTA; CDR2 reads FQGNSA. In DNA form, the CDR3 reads TGTGCCAGCAGTTCTCTCCCGAGTTCCAATCAGCCCCAGCATTTT. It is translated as CASSSLPSSNQPQHF.

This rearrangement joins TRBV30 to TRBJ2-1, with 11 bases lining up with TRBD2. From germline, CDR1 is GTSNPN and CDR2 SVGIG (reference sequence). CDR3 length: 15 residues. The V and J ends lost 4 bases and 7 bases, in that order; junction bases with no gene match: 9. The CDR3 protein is CAWNSGLAASNEQFF. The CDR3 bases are TGTGCCTGGAACTCGGGACTAGCGGCCTCTAATGAGCAGTTCTTC.

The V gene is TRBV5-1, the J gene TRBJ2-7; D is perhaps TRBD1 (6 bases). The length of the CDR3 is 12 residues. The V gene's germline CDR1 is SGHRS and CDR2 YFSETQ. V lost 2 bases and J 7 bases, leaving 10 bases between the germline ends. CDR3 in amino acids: CASSFDRREQYF. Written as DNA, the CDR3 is TGCGCCAGCAGCTTCGACAGGCGGGAGCAGTACTTC.

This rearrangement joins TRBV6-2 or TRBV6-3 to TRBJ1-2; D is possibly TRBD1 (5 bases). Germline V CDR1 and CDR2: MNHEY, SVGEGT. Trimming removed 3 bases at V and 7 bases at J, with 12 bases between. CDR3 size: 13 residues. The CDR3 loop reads CASSYSGLSGYTF. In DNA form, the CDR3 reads TGTGCCAGCAGTTATTCAGGGCTGAGTGGCTACACCTTC.

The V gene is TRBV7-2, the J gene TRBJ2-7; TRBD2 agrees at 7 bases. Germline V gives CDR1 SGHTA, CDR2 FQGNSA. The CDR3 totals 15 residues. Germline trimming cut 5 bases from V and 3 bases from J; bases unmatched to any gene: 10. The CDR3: CASSIGGEGLYEQYF. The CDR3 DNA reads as TGTGCCAGCAGCATTGGGGGGGAGGGACTCTACGAGCAGTACTTC. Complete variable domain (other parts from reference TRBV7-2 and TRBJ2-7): GAGVSQSPSNKVTEKGKDVELRCDPISGHTALYWYRQSLGQGLEFLIYFQGNSAPDKSGLPSDRFSAERTGGSVSTLTIQRTQQEDSAVYLCASSIGGEGLYEQYFGPGTRLTVT.

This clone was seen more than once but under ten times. The CDR3 protein is CASSPSAGDTEAFF. The CDR3 nucleotides read TGTGCCAGCAGCCCAAGCGCGGGGGACACTGAAGCTTTCTTT. This sequence joins TRBV6-5 and TRBJ1-1; possibly TRBD1 for D (5 bases). The germline V gene has CDR1 MNHEY and CDR2 SVGAGI. Trimming pared 6 bases from V and 3 bases from J, leaving 14 bases between. The CDR3 runs 14 residues.

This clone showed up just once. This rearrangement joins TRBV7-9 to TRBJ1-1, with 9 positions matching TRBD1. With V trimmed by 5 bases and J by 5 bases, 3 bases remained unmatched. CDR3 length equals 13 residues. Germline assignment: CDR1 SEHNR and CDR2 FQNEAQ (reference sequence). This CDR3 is CASSRQGGTEAFF. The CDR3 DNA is TGTGCCAGCAGCAGACAGGGGGGGACTGAAGCTTTCTTT.

The CDR3 here is CASSMNRVQPYF. DNA of the CDR3: TGTGCCAGCTCCATGAACCGGGTCCAGCCGTACTTC. J is TRBJ2-7 and V is TRBV11-2; D is undetermined. V lost 8 bases, J lost 12 bases, and 20 bases lay in between. Germline assignment: CDR1 SGHAT and CDR2 FQNNGV. CDR3 length: 12 amino acids.

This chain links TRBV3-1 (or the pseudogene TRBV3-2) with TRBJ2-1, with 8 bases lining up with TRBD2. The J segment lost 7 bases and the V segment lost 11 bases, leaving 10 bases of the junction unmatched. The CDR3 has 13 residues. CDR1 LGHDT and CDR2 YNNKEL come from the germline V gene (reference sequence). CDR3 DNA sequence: TGTGCCTCTTCGGCGGGGGGCCCGAATGAGCAGTTCTTC. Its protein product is CASSAGGPNEQFF.

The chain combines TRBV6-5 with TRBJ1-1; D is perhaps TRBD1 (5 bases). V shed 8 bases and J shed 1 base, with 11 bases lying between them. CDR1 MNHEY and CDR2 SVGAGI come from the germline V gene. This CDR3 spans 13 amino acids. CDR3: CASRVGQNTEAFF. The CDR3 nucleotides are TGTGCCAGCCGCGTGGGGCAGAACACTGAAGCTTTCTTT.